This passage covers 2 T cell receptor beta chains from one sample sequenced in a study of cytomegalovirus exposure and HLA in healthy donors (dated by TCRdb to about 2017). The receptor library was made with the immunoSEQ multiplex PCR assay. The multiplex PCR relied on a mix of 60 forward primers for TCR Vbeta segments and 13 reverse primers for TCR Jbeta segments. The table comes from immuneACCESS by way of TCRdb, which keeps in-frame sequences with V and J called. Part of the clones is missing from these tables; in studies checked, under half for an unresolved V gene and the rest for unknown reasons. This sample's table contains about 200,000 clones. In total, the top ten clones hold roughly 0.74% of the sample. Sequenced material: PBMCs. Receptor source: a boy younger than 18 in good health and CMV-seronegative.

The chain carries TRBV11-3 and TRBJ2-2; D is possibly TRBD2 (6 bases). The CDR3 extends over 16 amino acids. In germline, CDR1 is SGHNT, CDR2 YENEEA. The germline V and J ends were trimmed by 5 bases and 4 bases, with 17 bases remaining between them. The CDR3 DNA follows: TGTGCCAGCAGCCCCGCCCTCGGAGGGGCCACCGGGGAGCTGTTTTTT. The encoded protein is CASSPALGGATGELFF. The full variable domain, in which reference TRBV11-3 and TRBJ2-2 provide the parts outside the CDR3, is EAGVVQSPRYKIIEKKQPVAFWCNPISGHNTLYWYLQNLGQGPELLIRYENEEAVDDSQLPKDRFSAERLKGVDSTLKIQPAELGDSAVYLCASSPALGGATGELFFGEGSRLTVL.

As DNA, the CDR3 is TGTGCCAGCAGCTTAGATATCCAGTCGACTGGCACTGAAGCTTTCTTT. Amino acid sequence: CASSLDIQSTGTEAFF. This rearrangement joins TRBV11-2 to TRBJ1-1; D is uncertain. CDR3 length equals 16 residues. The V gene's germline CDR1 is SGHAT and CDR2 FQNNGV. Trimming removed 0 bases at V and 4 bases at J, with 15 bases between.